This T cell receptor beta chain stems from a study of blood T cell repertoires in COVID-19. This CDR3 is 17 amino acids long. Germline values: CDR1 SGHTA, CDR2 FQGNSA. The J segment lost 1 base and the V segment lost 3 bases, leaving 2 bases of the junction unmatched. TCRdb's copy holds only in-frame clones and misses some; the assay was immunoSEQ multiplex PCR. The sample carries about 250,000 clones, just over 85% recorded once. The receptor's source is a man older than 75 with acute or convalescent COVID-19. The gene calls are TRBV7-2 and TRBJ2-3, with 15 bases aligning to TRBD2. Sequenced: peripheral blood. CDR3 DNA sequence: TGTGCCAGCAGCTTCCGGACTAGCGGGGGGGGCACAGATACGCAGTATTTT. Translation gives CASSFRTSGGGTDTQYF.